Below are 17 T cell receptor beta chains sequenced from a single sample in a study of blood T cell repertoires in COVID-19. The assay was immunoSEQ multiplex PCR, and TCRdb's table has in-frame clones only and misses some. The table includes 100,000 to 150,000 clones, around 83% detected once. Material: peripheral blood. These TCRs come from a woman older than 75 with COVID-19, enrolled during active disease.

This chain links TRBV3-1 (or the pseudogene TRBV3-2) with TRBJ1-3, with 7 bases lining up with TRBD1. This CDR3 is built from 19 residues. Looked up from germline, CDR1 is LGHDT and CDR2 is YNNKEL (reference sequence). Unmatched junction bases numbered 13, after V lost 0 bases and J lost 2 bases. CDR3 in DNA: TGTGCCAGCAGCCAAGAGGGGGCAGGGACAGTCTCTACTGGAAACACCATATATTTT. Translation: CASSQEGAGTVSTGNTIYF.

This rearrangement joins TRBV7-8 to TRBJ2-5; TRBD2 matches at 12 bases. CDR1 is SGHVS, CDR2 FQNEAQ, per germline. V dropped 3 bases and J dropped 5; count of bases not matched to a gene: 4. The CDR3 has 15 residues. The DNA for the CDR3 is TGTGCCAGCAGCTTGACTAGCGGGAGCGGGGAGACCCAGTACTTC. Residues: CASSLTSGSGETQYF.

The rearrangement joins TRBV6-6 to TRBJ2-3; TRBD2 matches at 7 bases. Trimming removed 9 bases from V and 0 bases from J; junction bases left unmatched: 12. Germline V gene data show CDR1 as MNHNY and CDR2 as SVGAGI (reference sequence). The CDR3 has 16 amino acids. Here the CDR3 reads CASQPSGKSSTDTQYF. The CDR3 DNA sequence: TGTGCCAGTCAACCGAGCGGGAAGTCTAGCACAGATACGCAGTATTTT.

The chain links TRBV7-8 to TRBJ2-3, with D possibly TRBD1 on 6 matching bases. Looked up from germline, CDR1 is SGHVS and CDR2 is FQNEAQ. V dropped 3 bases and J dropped 4 bases, with 11 bases sitting between them. The CDR3 runs 14 residues. CDR3 sequence reads: CASSLGASSDTQYF. The CDR3 DNA reads as TGTGCCAGCAGCTTGGGGGCCTCATCAGATACGCAGTATTTT.

This clone has a single count. The V gene is TRBV19, the J gene TRBJ2-2; the match to TRBD1 covers 8 bases. Germline values: CDR1 LNHDA, CDR2 SQIVND (reference sequence). The junction had 4 bases not matched to a gene; V was cut back by 6 bases and J by 4 bases. The CDR3 consists of 14 residues. The CDR3 loop reads CASRDRAGTGELFF. In nucleotides, the CDR3 is TGTGCCAGTAGGGACAGGGCGGGCACCGGGGAGCTGTTTTTT.

This sequence joins TRBV24-1 and TRBJ1-2; the D gene is possibly TRBD1 (5 bases). The length of the CDR3 is 13 residues. CDR1 is KGHDR, CDR2 SFDVKD, per germline. The ends were cut back, 6 bases at V and 5 bases at J, with 12 bases in the middle. CDR3 amino acids: CATSQGLLYGYTF. CDR3 nucleotides: TGTGCCACCAGTCAGGGCCTCTTGTATGGCTACACCTTC.

The chain is built from TRBV3-1 (or the pseudogene TRBV3-2) and TRBJ2-6; TRBD1 matches at 7 bases. Trimming took 4 bases from V and 0 from J; bases not matched to a gene: 6. Germline CDR1 is LGHDT and CDR2 is YNNKEL (reference sequence). The CDR3 consists of 17 residues. The DNA for the CDR3 is TGTGCCAGCAGCCCACGGACAGGCGGCTCTGGGGCCAACGTCCTGACTTTC. Amino acid sequence: CASSPRTGGSGANVLTF.

The chain employs TRBV28 and TRBJ1-1, with a possible D match to TRBD1 (5 bases). Germline CDR1 and CDR2: MDHEN and SYDVKM. This CDR3 is built from 14 residues. V was trimmed by 4 bases and J by 6 bases, leaving 15 bases between them. In DNA form, the CDR3 reads TGTGCCAGCAGTTCCGCGGGAGTGGGGCCTGAAGCTTTCTTT. This gives the protein CASSSAGVGPEAFF.

The chain combines TRBV9 with TRBJ2-2, with TRBD1 matching 10 bases. Germline CDR1 reads SGDLS; CDR2 reads YYNGEE. The CDR3 extends over 15 amino acids. The V and J ends lost 4 bases and 4 bases, in that order; junction bases with no gene match: 4. The CDR3 loop is CASSPGTGATGELFF. Written as DNA, the CDR3 is TGTGCCAGCAGCCCCGGGACAGGGGCCACCGGGGAGCTGTTTTTT.

CDR3 loop: CASSRRNTGELFF. For the CDR3, the DNA is TGTGCCAGCAGCCGCAGGAACACCGGGGAGCTGTTTTTT. V gene TRBV7-2 combines with J gene TRBJ2-2; D gene unclear. CDR1 is SGHTA and CDR2 is FQGNSA in the germline V gene. V lost 5 bases and J lost 1, with 5 bases in between. There are 13 residues in the CDR3.

This rearrangement joins TRBV15 to TRBJ2-5, with 8 bases identical to TRBD2. The germline CDR1 and CDR2 sequences are LNHNV and YYDKDF (reference sequence). This CDR3 has 14 amino acids. The V and J ends lost 4 bases and 3 bases, in that order; junction bases with no gene match: 4. CDR3 sequence: CATSKGLVKETQYF. The CDR3 nucleotides read TGTGCCACCAGCAAGGGACTAGTTAAAGAGACCCAGTACTTC.

In this sample, this clone turned up once. In nucleotides, the CDR3 is TGCAGTGCTAGTGGTCCTGCTAGGCGGAACACCGGGGAGCTGTTTTTT. This translates into CSASGPARRNTGELFF. The rearrangement links TRBV20-1 to TRBJ2-2, with D hard to call. The germline V gene has CDR1 DFQATT and CDR2 SNEGSKA (reference sequence). Trimming left V 3 bases short and J 1 base short, with 15 bases between. CDR3 length equals 16 residues.

V is TRBV9 and J is TRBJ2-4, with 10 bases identical to TRBD2. V trimming: 0 bases; J trimming: 1 base; junction bases outside the gene matches: 13. The CDR3 has 20 amino acids. Germline lookup yields CDR1 SGDLS and CDR2 YYNGEE. CDR3 sequence (DNA): TGTGCCAGCAGCGTAGGGGTAGCGGGAGGCCCGGGGGCGGCCAAAAACATTCAGTACTTC. This gives the protein CASSVGVAGGPGAAKNIQYF.

This clone was observed a few times. V and J are TRBV6-5 and TRBJ2-1; D is possibly TRBD1 (6 bases). The CDR3 has 14 residues. In germline, CDR1 is MNHEY, CDR2 SVGAGI. Deletions cut 6 bases from V and 4 bases from J, with 13 bases between. CDR3 amino acids: CASSQGQNYNEQFF. CDR3 in DNA: TGTGCCAGCAGCCAAGGACAGAATTACAATGAGCAGTTCTTC.

This chain joins TRBV12-3 or TRBV12-4 and TRBJ1-1; D is unresolved. Trimming removed 2 bases at V and 1 base at J, with 5 bases between. This CDR3 is 13 amino acids long. The DNA of the CDR3 is TGTGCCAGCAGTTTAAACAGGAACACTGAAGCTTTCTTT. Translating gives CASSLNRNTEAFF.

CDR3 residues: CASSLTGQFNSPLHF. In DNA, the CDR3 is TGTGCCAGCAGCTTAACGGGACAGTTCAATTCACCCCTCCACTTT. J is TRBJ1-6 and V is TRBV7-2; 7 bases are a match to TRBD1. CDR3 length equals 15 residues. Germline-derived CDR1 and CDR2 are SGHTA and FQGNSA. V shed 2 bases and J 7 bases; nucleotides not matched to a gene: 5.

Only one count was recorded for this clone. V is TRBV3-1 (or the pseudogene TRBV3-2) and J is TRBJ2-3, with D possibly matching TRBD1 (5 bases). The CDR3 runs 15 residues. V lost 1 base and J lost 0, with 8 bases in between. Germline CDR1 reads LGHDT; CDR2 reads YNNKEL (reference sequence). The chain's CDR3 is CASSQGGLSTDTQYF. The CDR3 nucleotides read TGTGCCAGCAGCCAAGGGGGCTTAAGCACAGATACGCAGTATTTT.